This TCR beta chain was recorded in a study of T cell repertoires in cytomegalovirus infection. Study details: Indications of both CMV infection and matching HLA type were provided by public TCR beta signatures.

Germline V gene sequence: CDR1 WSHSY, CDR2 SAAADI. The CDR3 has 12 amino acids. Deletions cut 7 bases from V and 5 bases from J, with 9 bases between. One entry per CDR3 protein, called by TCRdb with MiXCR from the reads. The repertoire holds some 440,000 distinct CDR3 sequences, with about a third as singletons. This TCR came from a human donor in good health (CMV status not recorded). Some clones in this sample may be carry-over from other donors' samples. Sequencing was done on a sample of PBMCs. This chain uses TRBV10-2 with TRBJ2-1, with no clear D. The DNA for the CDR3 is TGCGCCAGCAAGCTGGGCGACAATGAGCAGTTCTTC. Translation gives CASKLGDNEQFF.